Presented here are 28 T cell receptor beta chains from one specimen sequenced in a study of beta chain features in type 1 diabetes. Findings and limits, study-wide: Shortening that was moderate but significant affected the TCRB CDR3s of Type 1 diabetes patients in all four CD4+ subsets.

These TCRs' antigens remain unknown. Expressed TCRB transcripts were sequenced, since all the RNA that had been isolated was reverse transcribed. Sequenced by immunoSEQ multiplex PCR; TCRdb stores in-frame clones only, minus some. This table has around 710,000 clones, 9.5% to 15% appearing once. Sample: naive CD4+ T cells from blood. Every receptor here comes from a man aged 30 to 39 with type 1 diabetes.

The chain has TRBV4-3 and TRBJ1-2, with D maybe TRBD1 (5 bases). The CDR3 has 14 amino acids. V was shortened by 3 bases and J by 4 bases, with 12 bases between the two germline ends. CDR1 and CDR2 (germline): LGHNA, YSLEER. CDR3 DNA sequence: TGCGCCAGCAGCCAGCAAACAGGCGTCTATGGCTACACCTTC. Translation gives CASSQQTGVYGYTF.

Only a few counts were recorded for this clone. The V call is TRBV2, the J call TRBJ2-5; 10 nucleotides align to TRBD2. Per the germline V gene, CDR1 is SNHLY and CDR2 is FYNNEI. The CDR3 extends over 15 amino acids. The J segment lost 1 base and the V segment lost 8 bases, leaving 7 bases of the junction unmatched. The CDR3 bases are TGTGCCAGCTGTCAACTAGCGGGGATCCAAGAGACCCAGTACTTC. Its protein product is CASCQLAGIQETQYF.

The rearrangement joins TRBV5-6 to TRBJ1-1; D unresolved. The CDR3 has 13 residues. Trimming removed 2 bases at V and 1 base at J, with 6 bases between. The germline V gene has CDR1 SGHDT and CDR2 YYEEEE. In DNA form, the CDR3 reads TGTGCCAGCAGCTTTTACAAGAACACTGAAGCTTTCTTT. This translates into CASSFYKNTEAFF.

The V call is TRBV10-2, the J call TRBJ2-1; 10 bases are shared with TRBD2. Germline CDR1 reads WSHSY; CDR2 reads SAAADI. The CDR3 covers 13 residues. J lost 7 bases, V lost 6 bases, and 3 bases had no gene match. CDR3 region: CASSAGLANEQFF. The DNA of the CDR3 is TGCGCCAGCAGCGCGGGACTAGCGAATGAGCAGTTCTTC.

Only a few counts were recorded for this clone. V gene TRBV18 combines with J gene TRBJ1-3; no clear D. Trimming pared 6 bases from V and 0 bases from J, leaving 12 bases between. The CDR3 covers 15 residues. The germline gives CDR1 KGHSH, CDR2 LQKENI. In DNA, the CDR3 is TGTGCCAGCTCCTCGTCCCAGAGCTCTGGAAACACCATATATTTT. It specifies CASSSSQSSGNTIYF.

The V call is TRBV7-9, the J call TRBJ1-2, with a possible D match to TRBD1 (5 bases). CDR1 SEHNR and CDR2 FQNEAQ come from the germline V gene (reference sequence). The CDR3 has 14 amino acids. V was shortened by 2 bases and J by 2 bases, with 9 bases between the two germline ends. The CDR3 DNA reads as TGTGCCAGCAGCTTAACGAACAGGAACTATGGCTACACCTTC. Protein: CASSLTNRNYGYTF.

The chain combines TRBV2 with TRBJ2-2; no firm D call. V was cut by 10 bases and J by 6 bases, with 9 bases left in between. The CDR3 has 11 residues. Per germline, CDR1 SNHLY and CDR2 FYNNEI. The CDR3: CATLSSGELFF. The CDR3 nucleotides read TGTGCCACCCTTAGCTCCGGGGAGCTGTTTTTT. The whole variable domain, filled in from reference TRBV2 and TRBJ2-2, reads EPEVTQTPSHQVTQMGQEVILRCVPISNHLYFYWYRQILGQKVEFLVSFYNNEISEKSEIFDDQFSVERPDGSNFTLKIRSTKLEDSAMYFCATLSSGELFFGEGSRLTVL.

The rearrangement joins TRBV13 to TRBJ1-1; the D gene is possibly TRBD1 (5 bases). Between the trimmed V and J ends, which lost 3 bases and 1 base, there was a span of 15 bases. The CDR3 sequence is 16 residues long. Germline assignment: CDR1 PRHDT and CDR2 FYEKMQ (reference sequence). CDR3 bases: TGTGCCAGCAGCTTTAAGGGGCTCACCTGGAACACTGAAGCTTTCTTT. This encodes CASSFKGLTWNTEAFF.

In its sample, this clone was seen a few times. The chain carries TRBV7-9 and TRBJ2-1; D is ambiguous. V dropped 1 base and J dropped 9 bases, with 7 bases sitting between them. The CDR3 covers 12 residues. CDR1 and CDR2 (germline): SEHNR, FQNEAQ (reference sequence). The DNA for the CDR3 is TGTGCCAGCAGCTTAGAAGGGTTTGAGCAGTTCTTC. Amino acid sequence: CASSLEGFEQFF.

This clone was detected a few times. The J gene is TRBJ2-7, the V gene TRBV5-1; D tentatively reads TRBD1 or TRBD2 (5 bases each). V was shortened by 4 bases and J by 0 bases, with 23 bases between the two germline ends. Germline CDR1 and CDR2: SGHRS and YFSETQ. This CDR3 has 18 amino acids. The CDR3 protein is CASSRLQSGTVSSYEQYF. CDR3 DNA sequence: TGCGCCAGCAGCCGCTTACAATCCGGGACGGTGAGCTCCTACGAGCAGTACTTC.

Concerning this clone: Other DNA sequences in the sample encode the same CDR3. This rearrangement joins TRBV4-3 to TRBJ2-1; TRBD1 aligns across 7 bases. Trimming took 2 bases from V and 7 from J; bases not matched to a gene: 2. Per the germline V gene, CDR1 is LGHNA and CDR2 is YSLEER. The CDR3 is made up of 13 amino acids. The CDR3 region is CASSQQQGNEQFF. The CDR3 DNA reads TGCGCCAGCAGCCAACAACAGGGGAATGAGCAGTTCTTC.

This clone was found a few times. This sequence joins TRBV7-2 and TRBJ1-4, with D uncertain. CDR3 length equals 16 residues. The germline V and J ends were trimmed by 1 base and 0 bases, with 9 bases remaining between them. CDR1 and CDR2 (germline): SGHTA, FQGNSA. The CDR3 DNA is TGTGCCAGCAGCTTAGTAGGTGGGACAACTAATGAAAAACTGTTTTTT. Its protein product is CASSLVGGTTNEKLFF.

V usage is TRBV6-5 and J usage is TRBJ2-7, with TRBD1 identical over 7 bases. Germline CDR1 is MNHEY and CDR2 is SVGAGI. The CDR3 is made up of 15 amino acids. J lost 0 bases, V lost 6 bases, and 8 bases had no gene match. CDR3 DNA: TGTGCCAGCAGCCGCCGGGACAGAGGCTCCTACGAGCAGTACTTC. This encodes CASSRRDRGSYEQYF.

This clone has a handful of counts. V and J are TRBV5-6 and TRBJ2-7; D possibly corresponds to TRBD2 (6 bases). This CDR3 is built from 19 residues. V dropped 4 bases and J dropped 6 bases, with 32 bases sitting between them. CDR1 is SGHDT and CDR2 is YYEEEE in the germline V gene. Here the CDR3 reads CASSPPPSAGTALGGEQYF. CDR3 in DNA: TGTGCCAGCAGCCCACCCCCATCGGCGGGGACTGCCTTGGGGGGCGAGCAGTACTTC.

This clone was seen just once. This chain uses TRBV5-6 with TRBJ2-2, with TRBD1 identical over 7 bases. CDR1 is SGHDT and CDR2 is YYEEEE in the germline V gene. Trimming removed 2 bases from V and 0 bases from J; junction bases left unmatched: 4. The CDR3 extends over 16 amino acids. The CDR3 DNA follows: TGTGCCAGCAGCTTCTCAGGGACAGCGAACACCGGGGAGCTGTTTTTT. Protein sequence: CASSFSGTANTGELFF.

Only a few counts were recorded for this clone. The chain joins TRBV2 to TRBJ2-1; TRBD2 matches at 11 bases. The germline V gene has CDR1 SNHLY and CDR2 FYNNEI. This CDR3 spans 15 amino acids. V gave up 9 bases and J gave up 5 bases; unmatched junction bases: 9. CDR3 in DNA: TGTGCCAGTTGTCGACTAGCGGGGACCCACAATGAGCAGTTCTTC. Its protein product is CASCRLAGTHNEQFF. Full variable domain (rest looked up from reference TRBV2 and TRBJ2-1): EPEVTQTPSHQVTQMGQEVILRCVPISNHLYFYWYRQILGQKVEFLVSFYNNEISEKSEIFDDQFSVERPDGSNFTLKIRSTKLEDSAMYFCASCRLAGTHNEQFFGPGTRLTVL.

This clone was found a few times. This chain uses TRBV7-2 with TRBJ1-5, with 11 bases aligning to TRBD1. Trimming removed 4 bases from V and 2 bases from J; junction bases left unmatched: 4. CDR3 length equals 16 residues. Germline loops: CDR1 SGHTA, CDR2 FQGNSA. The CDR3 loop is CASSYWTGGGNQPQHF. CDR3 bases: TGTGCCAGCAGCTACTGGACAGGGGGCGGCAATCAGCCCCAGCATTTT.

This clone turned up a few times. The chain employs TRBV5-1 and TRBJ2-1, with TRBD1 matching over 8 bases. Losses at the gene ends were 0 bases for V and 1 base for J; bases not matched to a gene: 6. Germline V gene lookup returns CDR1 SGHRS and CDR2 YFSETQ. The CDR3 loop spans 17 amino acids. CDR3 nucleotides: TGCGCCAGCAGCTTGGTACTCAGGGGGCAATCCTACAATGAGCAGTTCTTC. It translates to CASSLVLRGQSYNEQFF.

This clone was found a few times. The J gene is TRBJ2-1, the V gene TRBV6-5, with D hard to call. CDR1 and CDR2 (germline): MNHEY, SVGAGI. This CDR3 is built from 11 residues. Trimming pared 5 bases from V and 6 bases from J, leaving 5 bases between. CDR3 protein: CASSDFNEQFF. Here the CDR3 DNA reads TGTGCCAGCAGTGACTTCAATGAGCAGTTCTTC.

This clone was observed a handful of times. This chain joins TRBV29-1 and TRBJ2-3; D is unresolved. The CDR3 has 13 residues. V lost 8 bases, J lost 5 bases, and 17 bases lay in between. Germline V CDR1 and CDR2: SQVTM, ANQGSEA. Here the CDR3 reads CSFETGRGDTQYF. In DNA form, the CDR3 reads TGCAGCTTCGAGACCGGGCGAGGAGATACGCAGTATTTT.

Details on this clone: The same CDR3 also results from other DNA sequences found in this sample. The genes are TRBV4-3 and TRBJ1-5; maybe TRBD1 (5 bases). The CDR3 contains 15 residues. CDR1 LGHNA and CDR2 YSLEER come from the germline V gene. Trimming took off 0 bases at V and 4 bases at J, with 10 bases between the two ends. The CDR3 DNA follows: TGCGCCAGCAGCCAAGACAGTGGGGGTAATCAGCCCCAGCATTTT. Translating gives CASSQDSGGNQPQHF.

The chain uses TRBV7-9 and TRBJ2-1; D unclear. From germline, CDR1 is SEHNR and CDR2 FQNEAQ (reference sequence). Trimming pared 1 base from V and 9 bases from J, leaving 7 bases between. The CDR3 sequence is 12 residues long. CDR3 sequence (DNA): TGTGCCAGCAGCTTAGTCGTCGGTGAGCAGTTCTTC. Translated: CASSLVVGEQFF.

The rearrangement uses TRBV2 and TRBJ2-5; a weak D match, TRBD2 (6 bases). The CDR3 length is 13 residues. Germline loops: CDR1 SNHLY, CDR2 FYNNEI. Trimming took 6 bases from V and 4 from J, leaving 12 bases between them. CDR3 in amino acids: CASRGTGLETQYF. The CDR3 DNA follows: TGTGCCAGCAGGGGGACTGGTTTAGAGACCCAGTACTTC.

This clone has a handful of counts. The chain recombines TRBV19 with TRBJ2-2; D unresolved. The V gene's germline CDR1 is LNHDA and CDR2 SQIVND (reference sequence). Trimming took 7 bases from V and 2 from J, leaving 8 bases between them. This CDR3 region has 13 residues. The CDR3 here is CASTYTNTGELFF. CDR3 DNA: TGTGCCAGTACATACACCAACACCGGGGAGCTGTTTTTT.

V usage is TRBV2 and J usage is TRBJ2-2; 10 nucleotides match TRBD1. This CDR3 has 15 residues. Trimming cost V 10 bases and J 4 bases; bases outside gene matches: 9. Looked up from germline, CDR1 is SNHLY and CDR2 is FYNNEI. In nucleotides, the CDR3 is TGTGCCACAGGCCTGGGGACAGGGGTCACCGGGGAGCTGTTTTTT. Protein: CATGLGTGVTGELFF. Full variable domain (remainder filled in from reference TRBV2 and TRBJ2-2): EPEVTQTPSHQVTQMGQEVILRCVPISNHLYFYWYRQILGQKVEFLVSFYNNEISEKSEIFDDQFSVERPDGSNFTLKIRSTKLEDSAMYFCATGLGTGVTGELFFGEGSRLTVL.

In its sample, this clone was seen many times. V is TRBV14 and J is TRBJ2-1; 8 bases fit TRBD1. V trimming: 2 bases; J trimming: 6 bases; junction bases outside the gene matches: 9. CDR1 and CDR2 from the germline V gene are SGHDN and FVKESK. The CDR3 length is 16 residues. CDR3 amino acids: CASSQHQGAIPNEQFF. The CDR3 bases are TGTGCCAGCAGCCAACATCAGGGGGCAATACCCAATGAGCAGTTCTTC.

This clone has just a few counts. The CDR3 loop reads CASSPDGVEGYGYTF. Written as DNA, the CDR3 is TGCGCCAGCAGCCCCGACGGGGTAGAGGGCTATGGCTACACCTTC. The genes are TRBV5-1 and TRBJ1-2, with D unclear. Germline-derived CDR1 and CDR2 are SGHRS and YFSETQ. V lost 4 bases and J 4 bases, leaving 17 bases between the germline ends. This CDR3 has 15 residues.

V usage is TRBV9 and J usage is TRBJ1-3, with no clear D. CDR3 length equals 15 residues. Trimming left V 0 bases short and J 4 bases short, with 11 bases between. The V gene's germline CDR1 is SGDLS and CDR2 YYNGEE. CDR3 sequence: CASSVDEGWGNTIYF. The DNA of the CDR3 is TGTGCCAGCAGCGTAGATGAGGGTTGGGGAAACACCATATATTTT.